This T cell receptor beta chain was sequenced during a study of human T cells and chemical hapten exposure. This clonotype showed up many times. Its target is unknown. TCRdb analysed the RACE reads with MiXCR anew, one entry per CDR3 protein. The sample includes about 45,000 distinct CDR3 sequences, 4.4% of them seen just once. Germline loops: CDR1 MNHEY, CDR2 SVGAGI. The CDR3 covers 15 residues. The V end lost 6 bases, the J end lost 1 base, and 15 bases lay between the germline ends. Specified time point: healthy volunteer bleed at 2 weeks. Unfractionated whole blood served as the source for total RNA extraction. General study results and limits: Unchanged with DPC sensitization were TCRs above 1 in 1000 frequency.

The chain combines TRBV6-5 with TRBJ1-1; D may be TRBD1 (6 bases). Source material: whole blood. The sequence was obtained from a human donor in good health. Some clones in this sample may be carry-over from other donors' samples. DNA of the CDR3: TGTGCCAGCAGAACAGAGCCCAGGGGGAACACTGAAGCTTTCTTT. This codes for CASRTEPRGNTEAFF.